This section outlines one T cell receptor (beta chain) sequence together with its context. The data belong to a study of blood T cell repertoires in COVID-19. The protocol was immunoSEQ multiplex PCR, while the TCRdb copy is restricted to in-frame clones and leaves out a portion. The top ten clones hold less than 2% of a sample with a few hundred thousand clones, around 84% of them seen once. Germline assignment: CDR1 LNHDA and CDR2 SQIVND (reference sequence). The CDR3 spans 16 residues. V lost 7 bases and J lost 0; bases outside the gene matches: 11. The receptor's source is a woman in her thirties or forties who had recovered from COVID-19. The sequenced material came from peripheral blood. The chain employs TRBV19 and TRBJ1-2, with 7 bases that match TRBD1. The CDR3 is CASNPSRGRPNYGYTF. CDR3 nucleotides: TGTGCCAGTAATCCTAGCAGGGGGAGACCTAACTATGGCTACACCTTC.